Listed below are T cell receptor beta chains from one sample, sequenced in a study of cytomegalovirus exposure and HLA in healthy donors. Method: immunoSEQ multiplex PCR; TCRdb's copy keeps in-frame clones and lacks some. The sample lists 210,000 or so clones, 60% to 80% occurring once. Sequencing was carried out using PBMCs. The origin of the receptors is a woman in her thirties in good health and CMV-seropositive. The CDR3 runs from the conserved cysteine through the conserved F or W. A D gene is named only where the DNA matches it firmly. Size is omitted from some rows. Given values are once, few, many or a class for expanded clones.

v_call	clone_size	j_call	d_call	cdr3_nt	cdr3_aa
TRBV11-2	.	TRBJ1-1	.	TGTGCCAGCAGCTTATTCAGGGTGGGCACTGAAGCTTTCTTT	CASSLFRVGTEAFF
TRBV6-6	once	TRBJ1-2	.	TGTGCCAGCAGCCTTTCGACGGGGGGCTACGGCTACACCTTC	CASSLSTGGYGYTF
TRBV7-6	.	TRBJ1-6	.	TGTGCCAGCAGCAGCCGGGAGGGATGGAATTCACCCCTCCACTTT	CASSSREGWNSPLHF
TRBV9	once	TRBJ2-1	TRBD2	TGTGCCAGCAGCGTAGCTTTGGCGGGGGGCCGCTACAATGAGCAGTTCTTC	CASSVALAGGRYNEQFF
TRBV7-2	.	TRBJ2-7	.	TGTGCCAGCAGCTTCTCGGCGGGATCCGAGCAGTACTTC	CASSFSAGSEQYF
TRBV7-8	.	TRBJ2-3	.	TGTGCCAGCAGCATTTACAGGGAAAGCACAGATACGCAGTATTTT	CASSIYRESTDTQYF
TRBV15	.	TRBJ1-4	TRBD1	TGTGCCACCAGACAGGGGGTACGGACCCATGAAAAACTGTTTTTT	CATRQGVRTHEKLFF
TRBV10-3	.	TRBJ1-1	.	TGTGCCATCAGTGAGTCGCGGGAGGACACTGAAGCTTTCTTT	CAISESREDTEAFF
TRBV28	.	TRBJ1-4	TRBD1	TGTGCCAGCAGACTACCCGGGACAGGGGGGGAAAAACTGTTTTTT	CASRLPGTGGEKLFF
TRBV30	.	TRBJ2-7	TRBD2	TGTGCCTGGAGCACGGGACTAGCGGTGCGCGAGTACTTC	CAWSTGLAVREYF
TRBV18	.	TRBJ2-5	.	TGTGCCAGCTCCCTGTTCAGGCAGAAAGCCCAAGAGACCCAGTACTTC	CASSLFRQKAQETQYF
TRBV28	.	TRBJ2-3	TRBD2	TGTGCCAGCAGTTTCTGGCTAGCGGGGCGCACAGATACGCAGTATTTT	CASSFWLAGRTDTQYF
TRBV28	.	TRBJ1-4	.	TGTGCCAGCAGTTCATCTCAACTTGAAAAACTGTTTTTT	CASSSSQLEKLFF
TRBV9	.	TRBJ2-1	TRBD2	TGTGCCAGCAGCGTAGCCGGGAGACTAGCGGGAGCGGGGAATGAGCAGTTCTTC	CASSVAGRLAGAGNEQFF
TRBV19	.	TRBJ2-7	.	TGTGCCACCAGCCGAGGACTACTCTACGAGCAGTACTTC	CATSRGLLYEQYF
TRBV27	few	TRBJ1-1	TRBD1	TGTGCCAGCTACAAACGAACAGGGGGGCGCACTGAAGCTTTCTTT	CASYKRTGGRTEAFF
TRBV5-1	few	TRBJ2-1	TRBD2	TGCGCCAGCAGCTTATCCGGACTAGCGGGTTACAATGAGCAGTTCTTC	CASSLSGLAGYNEQFF
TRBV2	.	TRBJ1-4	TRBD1	TGTGCCAGCAGGGGAGGGACAGGGGCTGAAAAACTGTTTTTT	CASRGGTGAEKLFF
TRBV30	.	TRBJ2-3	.	TGTGCCTGGACTAGGGGCTCAGATACGCAGTATTTT	CAWTRGSDTQYF
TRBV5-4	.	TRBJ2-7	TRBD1	TGTGCCAGCAGTAGTCGACAGGGGGGCTACGAGCAGTACTTC	CASSSRQGGYEQYF
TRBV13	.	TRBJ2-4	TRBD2	TGTGCCAGCAGCCCCCGCCGGGGGGTAGCCAAAAACATTCAGTACTTC	CASSPRRGVAKNIQYF
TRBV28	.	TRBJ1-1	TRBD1	TGTGCCAGCAGTTCAGAAACGGACAGGATGAACACTGAAGCTTTCTTT	CASSSETDRMNTEAFF
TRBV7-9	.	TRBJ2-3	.	TGTGCCAGCAGCTTAGGGGGACTTCGCACAGATACGCAGTATTTT	CASSLGGLRTDTQYF
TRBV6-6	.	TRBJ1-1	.	TGTGCCAGCAGTTACTCGGGGCACACTGAAGCTTTCTTT	CASSYSGHTEAFF
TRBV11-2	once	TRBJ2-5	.	TGTGCCAGCAGCTTTACCGCAGGGCCCCTCCGGGAGACCCAGTACTTC	CASSFTAGPLRETQYF
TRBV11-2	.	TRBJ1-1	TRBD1	TGTGCCAGCAGCGTAGTGGGCGGTGACAGGGCTGAAGCTTTCTTT	CASSVVGGDRAEAFF